This entry features one T cell receptor (beta chain) sequence. Library preparation for TCR beta used quantitative 5'-RACE with molecular barcodes. TCRdb reprocessed the 5' RACE reads via MiXCR and lists one record per CDR3 protein. The table lists hundreds of thousands of distinct CDR3 sequences, around 20% of them singletons. The data are from a study of CD8 T cells in ankylosing spondylitis. The V gene end was trimmed by 4 bases and the J gene end by 3 bases; junction bases not matched to a gene: 5. This CDR3 is 17 amino acids long. Germline assignment: CDR1 SGHTA and CDR2 FQGNSA. The TCR comes from a female donor with ankylosing spondylitis or in good health (not recorded which). The sample taken for sequencing was blood, either unsorted or a sorted T cell fraction (not recorded which). The V call is TRBV7-2, the J call TRBJ2-2; 13 bases are shared with TRBD2. The CDR3 is CASSYTSGRAHTGELFF. The CDR3 coding sequence is TGTGCCAGCAGCTATACTAGCGGGAGGGCCCACACCGGGGAGCTGTTTTTT.